This TCR beta chain appears in the sequencing data of a study of CD8 T cells in Susac syndrome. A quantity of about 0.5 to 1 ug RNA underwent reverse transcription using random hexamers. The authors amplified TCR beta CDR3 across 54 Vbeta and 13 Jbeta using immunoSEQ multiplex PCR. MiXCR, run by TCRdb on the immunoSEQ multiplex PCR reads, gives a single entry per CDR3 protein. The sample lists roughly 130,000 distinct CDR3 sequences, 90% to 95% occurring once. Trimming took off 5 bases at V and 2 bases at J, with 13 bases between the two ends. This CDR3 has 14 amino acids. CDR1 is SGHTA, CDR2 FQGNSA, per germline. TCR beta sequencing covered blood CD8+ and CD4+ T cells. Negative isolation was used for CD8+ and CD4+ T cells, and FACS enrichment was applied to TEMRA cells.

The receptor comes from a human donor in good health. The sequencing input was CD4+ T cells from PBMCs. The gene calls are TRBV7-2 and TRBJ2-7; D ambiguous. In DNA form, the CDR3 reads TGTGCCAGCAGCCTAAATTCAGGCCCCTACGAGCAGTACTTC. Translation gives CASSLNSGPYEQYF.